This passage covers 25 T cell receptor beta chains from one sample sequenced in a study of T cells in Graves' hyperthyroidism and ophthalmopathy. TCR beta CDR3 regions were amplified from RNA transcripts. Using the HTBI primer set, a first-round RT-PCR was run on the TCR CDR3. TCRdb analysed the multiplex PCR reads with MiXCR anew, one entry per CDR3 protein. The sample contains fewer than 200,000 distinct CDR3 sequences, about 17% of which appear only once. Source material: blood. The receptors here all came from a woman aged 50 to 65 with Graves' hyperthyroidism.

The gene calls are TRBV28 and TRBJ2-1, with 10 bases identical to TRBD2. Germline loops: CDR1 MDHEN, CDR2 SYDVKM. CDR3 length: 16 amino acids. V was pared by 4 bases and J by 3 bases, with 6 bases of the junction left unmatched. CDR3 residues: CASSSGLAEHYNEQFF. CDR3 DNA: TGTGCCAGCAGTTCAGGACTAGCGGAACACTACAATGAGCAGTTCTTC.

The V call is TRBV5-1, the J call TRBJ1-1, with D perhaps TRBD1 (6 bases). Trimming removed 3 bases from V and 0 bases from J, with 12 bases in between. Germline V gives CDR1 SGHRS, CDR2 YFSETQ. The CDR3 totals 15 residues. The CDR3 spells CASSYRTEMNTEAFF. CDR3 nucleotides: TGCGCCAGCAGCTATCGGACAGAAATGAACACTGAAGCTTTCTTT.

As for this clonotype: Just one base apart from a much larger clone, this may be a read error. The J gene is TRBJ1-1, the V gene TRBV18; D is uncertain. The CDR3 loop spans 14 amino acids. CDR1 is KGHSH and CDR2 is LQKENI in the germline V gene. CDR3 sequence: CVSSPQELNTEAFF. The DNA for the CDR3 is TGTGTCAGCTCACCGCAGGAGTTGAACACTGAAGCTTTCTTT.

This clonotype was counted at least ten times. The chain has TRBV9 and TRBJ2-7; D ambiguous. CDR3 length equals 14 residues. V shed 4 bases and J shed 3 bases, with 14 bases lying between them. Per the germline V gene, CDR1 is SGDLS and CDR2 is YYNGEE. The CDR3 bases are TGTGCCAGCAGCAATGCCGACGGATACTACGAGCAGTACTTC. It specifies CASSNADGYYEQYF. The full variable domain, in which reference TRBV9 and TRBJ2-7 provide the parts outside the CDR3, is DSGVTQTPKHLITATGQRVTLRCSPRSGDLSVYWYQQSLDQGLQFLIQYYNGEERAKGNILERFSAQQFPDLHSELNLSSLELGDSALYFCASSNADGYYEQYFGPGTRLTVT.

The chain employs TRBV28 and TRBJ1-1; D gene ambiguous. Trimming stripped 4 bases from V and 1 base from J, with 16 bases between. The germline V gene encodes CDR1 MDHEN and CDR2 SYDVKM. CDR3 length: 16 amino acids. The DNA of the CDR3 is TGTGCCAGCAGTTCAATGGGCTTCGGGCAGAACACTGAAGCTTTCTTT. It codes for CASSSMGFGQNTEAFF.

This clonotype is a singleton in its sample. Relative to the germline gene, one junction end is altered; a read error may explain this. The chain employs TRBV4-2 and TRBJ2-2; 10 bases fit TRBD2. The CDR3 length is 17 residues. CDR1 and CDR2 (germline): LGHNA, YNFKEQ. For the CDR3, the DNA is TGTGCCAGCGGCCAAGTTCTAGCGGGAGCGAACACCGGGGAGCTGTTTTTT. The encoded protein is CASGQVLAGANTGELFF.

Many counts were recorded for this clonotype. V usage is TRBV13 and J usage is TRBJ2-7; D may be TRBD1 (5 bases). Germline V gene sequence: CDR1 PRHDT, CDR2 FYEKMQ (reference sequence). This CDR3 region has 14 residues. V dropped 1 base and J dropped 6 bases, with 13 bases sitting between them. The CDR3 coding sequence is TGTGCCAGCAGCTTAGAACAGGCTCCCTTCGAGCAGTACTTC. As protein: CASSLEQAPFEQYF.

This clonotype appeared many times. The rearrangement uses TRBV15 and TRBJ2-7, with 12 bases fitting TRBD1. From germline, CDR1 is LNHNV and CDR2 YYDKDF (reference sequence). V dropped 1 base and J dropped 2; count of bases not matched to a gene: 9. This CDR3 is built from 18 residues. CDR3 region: CATSRGPGQGAQTYEQYF. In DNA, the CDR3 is TGTGCCACCAGCAGAGGACCGGGACAGGGGGCGCAGACCTACGAGCAGTACTTC.

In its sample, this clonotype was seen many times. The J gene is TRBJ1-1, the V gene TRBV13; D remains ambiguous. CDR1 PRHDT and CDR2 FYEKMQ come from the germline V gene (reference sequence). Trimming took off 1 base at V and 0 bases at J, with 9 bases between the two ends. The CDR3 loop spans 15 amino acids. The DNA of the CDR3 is TGTGCCAGCAGCTTAGCGGGAGCAGTGAACACTGAAGCTTTCTTT. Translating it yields CASSLAGAVNTEAFF. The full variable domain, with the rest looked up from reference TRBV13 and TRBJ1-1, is AAGVIQSPRHLIKEKRETATLKCYPIPRHDTVYWYQQGPGQDPQFLISFYEKMQSDKGSIPDRFSAQQFSDYHSELNMSSLELGDSALYFCASSLAGAVNTEAFFGQGTRLTVV.

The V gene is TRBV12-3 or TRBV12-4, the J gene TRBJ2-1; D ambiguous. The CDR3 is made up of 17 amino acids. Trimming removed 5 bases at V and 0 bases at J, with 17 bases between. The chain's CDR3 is CASSPDMTVSSYNEQFF. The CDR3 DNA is TGTGCCAGCAGTCCCGACATGACCGTAAGCTCCTACAATGAGCAGTTCTTC.

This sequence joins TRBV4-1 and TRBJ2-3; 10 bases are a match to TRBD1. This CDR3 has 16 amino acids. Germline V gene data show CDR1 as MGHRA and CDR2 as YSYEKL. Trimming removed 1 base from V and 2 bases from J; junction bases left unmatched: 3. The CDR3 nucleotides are TGCGCCAGCAGCCAAGGACAGGGGGCATCCACAGATACGCAGTATTTT. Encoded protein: CASSQGQGASTDTQYF.

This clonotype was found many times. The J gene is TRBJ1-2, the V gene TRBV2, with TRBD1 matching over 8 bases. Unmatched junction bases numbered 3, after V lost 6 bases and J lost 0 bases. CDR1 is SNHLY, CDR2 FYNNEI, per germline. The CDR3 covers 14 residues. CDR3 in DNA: TGTGCCAGCAGAGGACAGGGAGCTAACTATGGCTACACCTTC. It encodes CASRGQGANYGYTF.

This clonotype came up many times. The CDR3 bases are TGTGCCAGCAGTAGGGCGCGGGGGGACTACGAGCAGTACTTC. It translates to CASSRARGDYEQYF. V and J are TRBV28 and TRBJ2-7; 8 positions match TRBD2. Germline-derived CDR1 and CDR2 are MDHEN and SYDVKM. The length of the CDR3 is 14 residues. V gave up 5 bases and J gave up 3 bases; unmatched junction bases: 6.

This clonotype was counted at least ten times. The CDR3 bases are TGCGCCAGCAGCCAAGAGATCAGCGCTGGGGCCAACGTCCTGACTTTC. Its protein is CASSQEISAGANVLTF. The V gene is TRBV4-1, the J gene TRBJ2-6; D is unresolved. Germline V gives CDR1 MGHRA, CDR2 YSYEKL. V was cut by 0 bases and J by 2 bases, with 8 bases left in between. This CDR3 spans 16 amino acids.

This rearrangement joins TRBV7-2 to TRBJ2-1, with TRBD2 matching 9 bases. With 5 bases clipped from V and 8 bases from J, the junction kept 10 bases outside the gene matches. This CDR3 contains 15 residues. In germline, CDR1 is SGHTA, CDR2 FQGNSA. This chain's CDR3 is CASSPGGRAGYEQFF. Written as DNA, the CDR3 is TGTGCCAGCAGCCCTGGCGGGAGGGCCGGGTATGAGCAGTTCTTC.

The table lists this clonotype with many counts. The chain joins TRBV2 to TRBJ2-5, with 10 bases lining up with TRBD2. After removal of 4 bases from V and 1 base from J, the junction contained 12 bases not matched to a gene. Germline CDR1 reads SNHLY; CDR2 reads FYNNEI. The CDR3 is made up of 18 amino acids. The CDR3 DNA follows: TGTGCCAGCAGTGCAGCGGGGGGGATCTTAAGCCTCCAAGAGACCCAGTACTTC. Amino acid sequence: CASSAAGGILSLQETQYF. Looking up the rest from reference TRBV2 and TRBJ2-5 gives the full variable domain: EPEVTQTPSHQVTQMGQEVILRCVPISNHLYFYWYRQILGQKVEFLVSFYNNEISEKSEIFDDQFSVERPDGSNFTLKIRSTKLEDSAMYFCASSAAGGILSLQETQYFGPGTRLLVL.

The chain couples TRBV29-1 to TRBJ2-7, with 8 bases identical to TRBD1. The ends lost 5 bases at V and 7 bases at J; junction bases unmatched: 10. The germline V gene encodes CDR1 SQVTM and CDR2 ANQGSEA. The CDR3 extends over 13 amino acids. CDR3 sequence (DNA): TGCAGCGTTACCAAGGACAGGGTGGGTGAGCAGTACTTC. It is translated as CSVTKDRVGEQYF.

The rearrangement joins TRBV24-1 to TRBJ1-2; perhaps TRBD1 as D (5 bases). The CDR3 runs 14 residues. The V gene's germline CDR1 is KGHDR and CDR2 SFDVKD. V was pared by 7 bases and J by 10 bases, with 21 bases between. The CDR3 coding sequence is TGTGCCACCAGCGACACCGGGACCCCCACCCTCTACACCTTC. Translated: CATSDTGTPTLYTF.

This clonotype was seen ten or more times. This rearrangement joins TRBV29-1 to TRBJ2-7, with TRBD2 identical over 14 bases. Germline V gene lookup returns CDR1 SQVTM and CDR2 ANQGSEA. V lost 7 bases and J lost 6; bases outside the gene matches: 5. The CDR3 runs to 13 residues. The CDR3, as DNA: TGCAGCGCAAGGACTAGCGGGGGGCCCGAGCAGTACTTC. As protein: CSARTSGGPEQYF.

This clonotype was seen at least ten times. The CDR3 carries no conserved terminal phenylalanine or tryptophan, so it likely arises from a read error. CDR3 DNA: TGTGCCAGCAGTGAAGAGATAGCCTCTAGCACAGATACGCAGTATTCT. Its translation is CASSEEIASSTDTQYS. The gene calls are TRBV2 and TRBJ2-3, with unresolved D. With 1 base removed from V and 0 bases from J, the gap between germline ends came to 11 bases. Germline loops: CDR1 SNHLY, CDR2 FYNNEI. The CDR3 runs 16 residues.

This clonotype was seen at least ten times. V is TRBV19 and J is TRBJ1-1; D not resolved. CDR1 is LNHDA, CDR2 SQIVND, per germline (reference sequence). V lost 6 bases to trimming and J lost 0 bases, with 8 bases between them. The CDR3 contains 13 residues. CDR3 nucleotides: TGTGCCAGTAGACTAGGGTTGAACACTGAAGCTTTCTTT. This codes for CASRLGLNTEAFF.

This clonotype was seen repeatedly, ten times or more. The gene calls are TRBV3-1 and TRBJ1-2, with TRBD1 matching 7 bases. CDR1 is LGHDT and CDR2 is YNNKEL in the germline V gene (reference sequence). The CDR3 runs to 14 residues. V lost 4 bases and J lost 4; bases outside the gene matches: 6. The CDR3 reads CASSRQGNSYGYTF. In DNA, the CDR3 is TGTGCCAGCAGCCGACAGGGTAATAGCTATGGCTACACCTTC.

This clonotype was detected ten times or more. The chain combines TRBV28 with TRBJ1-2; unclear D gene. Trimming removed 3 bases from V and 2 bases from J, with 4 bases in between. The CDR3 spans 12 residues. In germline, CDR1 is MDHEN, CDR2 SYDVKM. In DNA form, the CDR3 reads TGTGCCAGCAGTTTGGACAACTATGGCTACACCTTC. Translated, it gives CASSLDNYGYTF.

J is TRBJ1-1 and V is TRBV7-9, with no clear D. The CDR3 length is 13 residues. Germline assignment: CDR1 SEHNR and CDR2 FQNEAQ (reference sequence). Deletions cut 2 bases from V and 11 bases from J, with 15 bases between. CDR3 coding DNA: TGTGCCAGCAGCTTAAGTCCGGGAAGCGGGGCTTTCTTT. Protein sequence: CASSLSPGSGAFF.

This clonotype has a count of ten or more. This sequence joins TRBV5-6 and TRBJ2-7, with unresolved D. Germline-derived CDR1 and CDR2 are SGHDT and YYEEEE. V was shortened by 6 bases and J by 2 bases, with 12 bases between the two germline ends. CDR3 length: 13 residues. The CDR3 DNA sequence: TGTGCCAGCAAGGTGGACGGAACCTACGAGCAGTACTTC. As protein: CASKVDGTYEQYF.